This T cell receptor beta chain was found in a study of T cells in localized non-small cell lung cancer. Per the germline V gene, CDR1 is LGHNT and CDR2 is FRNRAP. The CDR3 runs 14 residues. Measured with immunoSEQ multiplex PCR; TCRdb has only the in-frame clones, and not every one. The sample has 7,500 to 10,000 clones, under 55% seen once. Notes on this clone: Its ends do not fully match the called genes, so a read error is possible.

The sequences come from lymph node tissue, collected before any cancer treatment. The receptor comes from a woman between 40 and 69 years old with stage I lung adenocarcinoma. The chain couples TRBV12-5 to TRBJ2-5, with 8 nucleotides matching TRBD2. This CDR3 reads CASTNTGGEETQYF. In nucleotides, the CDR3 is TGTGCCAGCACCAATACGGGGGGGGAAGAGACCCAATACTTC. Looking up the rest from reference TRBV12-5 and TRBJ2-5 gives the full variable domain: DARVTQTPRHKVTEMGQEVTMRCQPILGHNTVFWYRQTMMQGLELLAYFRNRAPLDDSGMPKDRFSAEMPDATLATLKIQPSEPRDSAVYFCASTNTGGEETQYFGPGTRLLVL.